This section outlines one T cell receptor (beta chain) sequence together with its context. Its target is not known. V lost 3 bases, J lost 0 bases, and 2 bases stayed unmatched. The germline CDR1 and CDR2 sequences are SGDLS and YYNGEE. The CDR3 has 14 amino acids. This sample is drawn from a study of T cell responses to AZD1222 COVID-19 vaccine. The protocol was immunoSEQ multiplex PCR, while the TCRdb copy is restricted to in-frame clones and leaves out a portion. The table includes some 190,000 clones, about 94% detected once. Findings and limits, study-wide: Unmutated variant regions are reportedly the target of nearly half of TCRs that are spike-specific.

This chain uses TRBV9 with TRBJ1-1; 7 nucleotides align to TRBD1. This TCR derives from an adult who received the MenACWY meningococcal vaccine as a control. The sequenced sample was peripheral blood, obtained 28 days after the second dose of the MenACWY control vaccine. This CDR3 is CASSEQGLNTEAFF. The DNA for the CDR3 is TGTGCCAGCAGCGAACAGGGGCTGAACACTGAAGCTTTCTTT. The whole variable domain, filled in from reference TRBV9 and TRBJ1-1, reads DSGVTQTPKHLITATGQRVTLRCSPRSGDLSVYWYQQSLDQGLQFLIQYYNGEERAKGNILERFSAQQFPDLHSELNLSSLELGDSALYFCASSEQGLNTEAFFGQGTRLTVV.